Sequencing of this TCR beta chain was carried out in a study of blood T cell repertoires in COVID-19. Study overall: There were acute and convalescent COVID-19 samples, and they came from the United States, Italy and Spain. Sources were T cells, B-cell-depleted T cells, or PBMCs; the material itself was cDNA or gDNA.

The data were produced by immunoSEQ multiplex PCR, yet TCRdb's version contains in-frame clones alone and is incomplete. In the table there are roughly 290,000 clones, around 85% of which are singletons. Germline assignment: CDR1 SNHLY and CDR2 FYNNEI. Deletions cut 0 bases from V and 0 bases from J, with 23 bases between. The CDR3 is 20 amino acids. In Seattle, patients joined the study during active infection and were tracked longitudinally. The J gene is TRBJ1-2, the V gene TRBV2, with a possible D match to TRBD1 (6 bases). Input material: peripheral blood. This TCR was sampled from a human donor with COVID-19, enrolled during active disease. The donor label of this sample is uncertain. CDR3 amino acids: CASSEAFKSDRSGANYGYTF. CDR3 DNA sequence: TGTGCCAGCAGTGAAGCTTTCAAATCCGACAGGTCCGGCGCTAACTATGGCTACACCTTC.